The next 6 T cell receptor beta chains were all read from a single sample in a study of cytomegalovirus exposure and HLA in healthy donors. The assay was immunoSEQ multiplex PCR, and TCRdb's table has in-frame clones only and misses some. The sample contains around 99,000 clones, 88% of which appear only once. Sample: PBMCs. The receptor source for this set is a woman between 18 and 30 years old in good health and CMV-seronegative.

The rearrangement uses TRBV6-6 and TRBJ2-5; D is perhaps TRBD1 (8 bases). V was shortened by 6 bases and J by 5 bases, with 22 bases between the two germline ends. The CDR3 extends over 16 amino acids. Germline V CDR1 and CDR2: MNHNY, SVGAGI (reference sequence). The CDR3 loop is CASRRTGSTRGETQYF. The CDR3 DNA reads as TGTGCCAGCAGAAGGACAGGGTCTACGCGGGGGGAGACCCAGTACTTC.

V is TRBV7-9 and J is TRBJ1-5; D is perhaps TRBD1 (5 bases). Trimming pared 2 bases from V and 8 bases from J, leaving 16 bases between. Germline V CDR1 and CDR2: SEHNR, FQNEAQ (reference sequence). This CDR3 is built from 15 residues. CDR3: CASSLITQGTEPQHF. CDR3 in DNA: TGTGCCAGCAGCTTAATAACCCAGGGAACTGAGCCCCAGCATTTT.

This chain uses TRBV5-5 with TRBJ2-1; 8 bases fit TRBD2. The V segment lost 4 bases and the J segment 7 bases; nucleotides outside the gene matches: 7. This CDR3 comprises 14 residues. CDR1 is SGHKS, CDR2 YYEKEE, per germline (reference sequence). CDR3 in DNA: TGTGCCAGCAGCGCGGGGGGTGCGGGGAATGAGCAGTTCTTC. It translates to CASSAGGAGNEQFF.

This clone was seen a single time. V is TRBV15 and J is TRBJ2-7, with TRBD1 identical over 9 bases. The CDR3 is 15 amino acids. With V trimmed by 0 bases and J by 6 bases, 6 bases remained unmatched. Germline values: CDR1 LNHNV, CDR2 YYDKDF (reference sequence). The CDR3 reads CATSRDAGTGREQYF. The CDR3 nucleotides read TGTGCCACCAGCAGAGACGCCGGGACAGGGCGCGAGCAGTACTTC.

V is TRBV11-3 and J is TRBJ2-5; 7 bases line up with TRBD1. Germline V gene lookup returns CDR1 SGHNT and CDR2 YENEEA. V gave up 3 bases and J gave up 4 bases; unmatched junction bases: 8. The CDR3 has 15 amino acids. CDR3 residues: CASSFNRGPVETQYF. As DNA, the CDR3 is TGTGCCAGCAGCTTCAACAGGGGCCCCGTAGAGACCCAGTACTTC.

V is TRBV7-8 and J is TRBJ1-1, with 7 bases matching TRBD1. Looked up from germline, CDR1 is SGHVS and CDR2 is FQNEAQ. The CDR3 totals 16 residues. Trimming removed 5 bases from V and 1 base from J; junction bases left unmatched: 10. The chain's CDR3 is CASSLMAGTANTEAFF. The DNA of the CDR3 is TGTGCCAGCAGCCTGATGGCCGGGACAGCGAACACTGAAGCTTTCTTT.